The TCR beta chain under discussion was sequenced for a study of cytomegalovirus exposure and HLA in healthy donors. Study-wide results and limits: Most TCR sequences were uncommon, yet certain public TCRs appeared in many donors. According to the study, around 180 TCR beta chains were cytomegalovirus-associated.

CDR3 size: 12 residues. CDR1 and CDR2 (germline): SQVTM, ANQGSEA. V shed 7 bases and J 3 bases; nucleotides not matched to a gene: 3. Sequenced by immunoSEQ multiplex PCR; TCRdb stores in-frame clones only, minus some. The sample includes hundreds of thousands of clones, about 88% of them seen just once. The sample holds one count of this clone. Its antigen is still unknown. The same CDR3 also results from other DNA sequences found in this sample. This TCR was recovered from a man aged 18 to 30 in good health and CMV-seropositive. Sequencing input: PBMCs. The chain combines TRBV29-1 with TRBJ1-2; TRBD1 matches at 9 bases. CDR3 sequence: CSAGQGDYGYTF. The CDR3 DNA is TGCAGCGCGGGACAGGGTGACTATGGCTACACCTTC.